This entry features one T cell receptor beta chain sequence. The sample originates from a study of blood T cells in healthy people across ages. It was with a sample-barcoded 5' primer and a J-beta primer mix that a second PCR of about 6 to 12 cycles was run. Through a template-switch adaptor with 12 random nucleotides, each cDNA molecule received a tag. One entry per CDR3 protein results from TCRdb running MiXCR on the 5' RACE reads. Among around 690,000 distinct CDR3 sequences listed, approximately 50% were seen once. The origin of this receptor is a man in his sixties in good health. The sample consisted of blood.

Here the CDR3 reads CAKKQGGLINEQFF. In DNA form, the CDR3 reads TGTGCCAAAAAGCAGGGGGGACTGATTAATGAGCAGTTCTTC. The chain combines TRBV12-3 or TRBV12-4 with TRBJ2-1, with a tentative D call TRBD1 (7 bases). The CDR3 has 14 residues. Trimming stripped 10 bases from V and 7 bases from J, with 20 bases between.